Given below is one TCR beta chain in context. Its antigen remains unknown. The data stem from a study of T cell responses to AZD1222 COVID-19 vaccine. Findings and limits, study-wide: Unmutated regions of variants are reportedly targeted by nearly half of spike-specific TCRs. At baseline, seropositivity was found in only a handful of AZD1222 recipients.

The CDR3 runs 13 residues. Trimming left V 3 bases short and J 6 bases short, with 9 bases between. The V gene's germline CDR1 is SGHTA and CDR2 FQGNSA. TCRdb's copy holds only in-frame clones and misses some; the assay was immunoSEQ multiplex PCR. Counted here are 180,000 or so clones, about 89% occurring once; the ten biggest clones make up approximately 1.6%. The J gene is TRBJ2-1, the V gene TRBV7-2, with TRBD1 as a possible D gene (6 bases). The sample here was peripheral blood, taken on day 0 of AZD1222 vaccination. The TCR comes from an adult in good health. DNA for the CDR3: TGTGCCAGCAGCTTCGACAGGTCCAATGAGCAGTTCTTC. Its protein product is CASSFDRSNEQFF.